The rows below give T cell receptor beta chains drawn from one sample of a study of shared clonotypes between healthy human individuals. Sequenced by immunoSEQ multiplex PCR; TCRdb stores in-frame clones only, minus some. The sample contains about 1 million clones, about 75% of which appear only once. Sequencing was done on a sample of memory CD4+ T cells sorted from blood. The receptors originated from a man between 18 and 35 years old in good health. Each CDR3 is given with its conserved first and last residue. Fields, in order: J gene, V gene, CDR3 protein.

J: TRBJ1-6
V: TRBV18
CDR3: CASSLKGDSDSPLHF

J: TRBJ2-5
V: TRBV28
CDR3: CASLERGGRETQYF

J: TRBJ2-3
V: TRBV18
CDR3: CASSPASSETQYF

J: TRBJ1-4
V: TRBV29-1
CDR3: CSVTGTVSGYEKLFF

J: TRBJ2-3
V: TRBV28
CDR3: CASRTGTSLPTDTQYF

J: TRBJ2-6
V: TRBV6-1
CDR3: CASSESETRSGANVLTF

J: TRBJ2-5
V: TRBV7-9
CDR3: CASSAGTGGETQYF

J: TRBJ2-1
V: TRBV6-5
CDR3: CASSFLAGDGQFF

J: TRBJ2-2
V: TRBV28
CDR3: CASSLPAGVGELFF

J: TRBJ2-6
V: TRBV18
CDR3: CASSSGTGGTGANVLTF

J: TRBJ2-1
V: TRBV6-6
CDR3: CASSVTSGISVEQFF

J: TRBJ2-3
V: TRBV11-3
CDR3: CASSGGAPETQYF

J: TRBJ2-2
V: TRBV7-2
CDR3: CASSFGIGNTGELFF

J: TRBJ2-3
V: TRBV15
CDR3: CATSRDLAGARDTQYF

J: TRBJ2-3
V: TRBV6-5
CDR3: CASRPGRGSDTQYF

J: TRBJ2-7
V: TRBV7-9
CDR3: CASSSHLSTAYEQYF

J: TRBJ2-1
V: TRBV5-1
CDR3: CASSLASYNEQFF

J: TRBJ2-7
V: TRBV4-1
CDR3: CASSQGQGDYEQYF

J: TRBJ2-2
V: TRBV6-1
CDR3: CASSGSTDHTGELFF

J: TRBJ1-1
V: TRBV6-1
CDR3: CASSRQGITEAFF

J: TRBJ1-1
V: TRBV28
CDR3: CASGRLAMNTEAFF

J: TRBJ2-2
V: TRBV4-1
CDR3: CASSQEGGVTGELFF

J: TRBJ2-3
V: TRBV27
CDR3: CASSLVGMGLRTDTQYF

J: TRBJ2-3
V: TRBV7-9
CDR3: CASSLVRGYGDTQYF

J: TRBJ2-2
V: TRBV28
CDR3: CASSWAGGLTGELFF

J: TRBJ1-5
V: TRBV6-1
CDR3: CASQAGGGPQHF

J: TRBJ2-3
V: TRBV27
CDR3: CASSPPMGQGVQYF

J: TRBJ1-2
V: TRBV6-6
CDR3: CASSLGGDYGYTF

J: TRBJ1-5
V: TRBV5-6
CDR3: CASSLVRTAYNQPQHF

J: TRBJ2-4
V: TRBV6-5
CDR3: CASSATGRTKNIQYF

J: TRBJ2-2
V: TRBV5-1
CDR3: CASSWDRDFSTGELFF

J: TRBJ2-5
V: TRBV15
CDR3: CATSRDFQETQYF

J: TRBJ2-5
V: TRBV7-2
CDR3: CASSLTSETQYF

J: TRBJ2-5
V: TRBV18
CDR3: CASSPLGTSGAGKTQYF

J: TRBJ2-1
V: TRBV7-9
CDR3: CASSLELGDRSKGQFF

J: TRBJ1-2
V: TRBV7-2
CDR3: CASSSPGPSGYGYTF

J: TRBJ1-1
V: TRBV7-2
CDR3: CASSLQGDTEAFF